This T cell receptor beta chain was captured in a study of naive and memory T cell subsets. V shed 6 bases and J shed 0 bases, with 11 bases lying between them. CDR3 length equals 14 residues. Two oligonucleotides, mixed equimolar, formed the beta constant-region primer covering TRBC1 and TRBC2. Ligated cDNA was amplified by four rounds of PCR with nested alpha and beta constant-region primers and SP2. The cDNA 3' end received a ligated single-stranded oligonucleotide carrying the SP2 primer and a 12-nucleotide UMI. TCRdb passed the UMI-ligation and nested PCR reads through MiXCR, listing each CDR3 protein once. The table records approximately 140,000 distinct CDR3 sequences, 15% to 20% of them present only once. General study points: Naive repertoires, especially CD8, held a few larger clonotypes, possibly memory cells re-expressing CD45RA.

As for this clonotype: As yet, its antigen is unknown.

After the first PCR, alpha and beta chain libraries were processed separately. Four subsets defined by CD45RA and CD27 were sorted after CD3, CD4, CD8 and live/dead staining. This sequence joins TRBV12-3 or TRBV12-4 and TRBJ1-2; no clear D. The sequencing sample was made of naive CD8+ T cells from blood. The origin of this receptor is a human donor in good health. The CDR3 sequence is CASSKIGPNYGYTF. The CDR3 region has the DNA TGTGCCAGCAGCAAGATCGGTCCTAACTATGGCTACACCTTC.